This paragraph reports one T cell receptor beta chain. Other DNA sequences in the same sample also yield this CDR3. The protocol was immunoSEQ multiplex PCR, while the TCRdb copy is restricted to in-frame clones and leaves out a portion. The sample has over 850,000 clones, 78% seen once. The sample belongs to a study of shared clonotypes between healthy human individuals. Study details: Per-donor plates numbered three CD4 naive, three CD4 memory, two CD8 naive and one CD8 memory.

The CDR3 is 14 residues long. With 4 bases clipped from V and 1 base from J, the junction kept 4 bases outside the gene matches. CDR1 is SGHRS, CDR2 YFSETQ, per germline. Nashville, Tennessee was home to all donors, who were Caucasian adults. The sequencing sample was made of memory CD4+ T cells from PBMCs. Subset in this sample: CD45RA-negative fraction. The rearrangement uses TRBV5-1 and TRBJ2-7, with 8 bases matching TRBD1. The source of this sequence is a man aged 18 to 30 in good health. Some clones in this sample may be carry-over from other donors' samples. The DNA for the CDR3 is TGCGCCAGCAGCGGTCAGGGGGCTTCCTACGAGCAGTACTTC. Its translation: CASSGQGASYEQYF.